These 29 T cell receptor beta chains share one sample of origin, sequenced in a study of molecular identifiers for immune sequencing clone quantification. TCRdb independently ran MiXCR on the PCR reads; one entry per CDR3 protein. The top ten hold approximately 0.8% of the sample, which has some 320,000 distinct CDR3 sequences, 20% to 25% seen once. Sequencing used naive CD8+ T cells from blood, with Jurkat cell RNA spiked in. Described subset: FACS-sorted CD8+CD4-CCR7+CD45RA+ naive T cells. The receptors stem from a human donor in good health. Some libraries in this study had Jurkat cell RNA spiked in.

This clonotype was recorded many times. This CDR3 is CASSQKFNADEQYF. Here the CDR3 DNA reads TGTGCCAGCAGCCAGAAATTCAATGCTGACGAGCAGTACTTC. The chain combines TRBV7-6 with TRBJ2-7; D unclear. The V and J ends lost 5 bases and 5 bases respectively, with 16 bases between them. Germline V gene lookup returns CDR1 SGHVS and CDR2 FNYEAQ. The CDR3 is 14 amino acids.

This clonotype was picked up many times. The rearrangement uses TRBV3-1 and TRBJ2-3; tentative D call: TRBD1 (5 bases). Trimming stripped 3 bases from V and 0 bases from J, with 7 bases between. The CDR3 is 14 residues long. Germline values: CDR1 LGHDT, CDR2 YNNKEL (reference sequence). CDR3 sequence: CASSQGRSTDTQYF. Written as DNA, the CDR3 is TGTGCCAGCAGCCAGGGGCGGAGCACAGATACGCAGTATTTT.

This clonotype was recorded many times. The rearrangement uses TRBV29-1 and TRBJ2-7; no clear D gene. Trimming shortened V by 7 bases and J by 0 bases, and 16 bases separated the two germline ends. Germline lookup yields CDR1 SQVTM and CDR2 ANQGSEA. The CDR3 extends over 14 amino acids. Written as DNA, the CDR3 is TGCAGCGCCGCCGGCTGGGGAAGCTCCTACGAGCAGTACTTC. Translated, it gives CSAAGWGSSYEQYF.

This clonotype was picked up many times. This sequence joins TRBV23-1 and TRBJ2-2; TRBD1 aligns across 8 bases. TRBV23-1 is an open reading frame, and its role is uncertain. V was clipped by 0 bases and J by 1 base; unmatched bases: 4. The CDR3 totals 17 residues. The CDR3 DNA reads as TGCGCCAGCAGTCAATCGACAGGGGCCGGGAACACCGGGGAGCTGTTTTTT. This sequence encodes CASSQSTGAGNTGELFF.

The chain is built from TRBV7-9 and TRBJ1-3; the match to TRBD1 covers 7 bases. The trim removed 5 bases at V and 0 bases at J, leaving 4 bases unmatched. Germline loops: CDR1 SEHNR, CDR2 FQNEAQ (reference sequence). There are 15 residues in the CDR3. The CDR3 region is CASSARTGSGNTIYF. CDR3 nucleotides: TGTGCCAGCAGCGCGCGGACAGGCTCTGGAAACACCATATATTTT.

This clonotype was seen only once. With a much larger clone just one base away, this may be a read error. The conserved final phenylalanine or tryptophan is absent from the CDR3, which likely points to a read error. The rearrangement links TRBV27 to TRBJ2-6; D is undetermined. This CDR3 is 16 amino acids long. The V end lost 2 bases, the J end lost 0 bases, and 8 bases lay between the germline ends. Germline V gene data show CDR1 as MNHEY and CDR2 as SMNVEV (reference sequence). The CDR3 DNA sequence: TGTGCCAGCAGTTTAATTACTCCCTCTGGGGCCAACGTCCTGACTCTC. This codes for CASSLITPSGANVLTL.

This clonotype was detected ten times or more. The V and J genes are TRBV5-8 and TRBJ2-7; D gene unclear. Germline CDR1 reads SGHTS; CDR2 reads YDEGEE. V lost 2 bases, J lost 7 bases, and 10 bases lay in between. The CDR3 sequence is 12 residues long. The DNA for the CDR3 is TGTGCCAGCAGCTTTCACCCTTTGGAGCAGTACTTC. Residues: CASSFHPLEQYF. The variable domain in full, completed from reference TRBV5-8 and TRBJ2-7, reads EAGVTQSPTHLIKTRGQQATLRCSPISGHTSVYWYQQALGLGLQFLLWYDEGEERNRGNFPPRFSGRQFPNYSSELNVNALELEDSALYLCASSFHPLEQYFGPGTRLTVT.

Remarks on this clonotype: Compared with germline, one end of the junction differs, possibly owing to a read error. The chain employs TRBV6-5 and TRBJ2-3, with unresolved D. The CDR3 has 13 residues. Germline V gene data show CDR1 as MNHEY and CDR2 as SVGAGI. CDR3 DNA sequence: TGTGCCATCACCTTCATAGGTACAGATGCGCAGTATTTT. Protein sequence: CAITFIGTDAQYF.

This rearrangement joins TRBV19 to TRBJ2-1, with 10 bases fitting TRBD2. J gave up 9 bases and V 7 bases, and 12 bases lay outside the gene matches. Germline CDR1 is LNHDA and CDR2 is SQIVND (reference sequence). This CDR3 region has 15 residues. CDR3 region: CASNPGLASWGEQFF. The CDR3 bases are TGTGCCAGTAACCCGGGACTAGCGTCCTGGGGTGAGCAGTTCTTC.

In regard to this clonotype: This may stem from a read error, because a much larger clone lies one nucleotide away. CDR3 bases: TGTGCCAGCAGTTCAAGACAGTATTATAGCAATCAGCCCCAGCATTTT. It specifies CASSSRQYYSNQPQHF. This chain links TRBV28 with TRBJ1-5; maybe TRBD1 (5 bases). Deletions cut 4 bases from V and 0 bases from J, with 13 bases between. Germline V gene lookup returns CDR1 MDHEN and CDR2 SYDVKM. The CDR3 covers 16 residues.

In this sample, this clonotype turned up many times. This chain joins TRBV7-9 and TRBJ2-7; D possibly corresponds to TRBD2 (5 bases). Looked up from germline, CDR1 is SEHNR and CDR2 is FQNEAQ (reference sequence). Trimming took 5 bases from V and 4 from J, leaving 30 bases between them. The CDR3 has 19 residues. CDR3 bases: TGTGCCAGCAGCCCAAAACGCTCCGGGCCCACCACGGGATTTTACGAGCAGTACTTC. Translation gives CASSPKRSGPTTGFYEQYF.

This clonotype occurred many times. CDR3 residues: CASSQDRPETQYF. The CDR3 DNA follows: TGCGCCAGCAGCCAAGATCGTCCAGAGACCCAGTACTTC. The chain is built from TRBV4-3 and TRBJ2-5, with D hard to call. Trimming cost V 0 bases and J 4 bases, with 6 bases left between them. The CDR3 runs 13 residues. From germline, CDR1 is LGHNA and CDR2 YSLEER.

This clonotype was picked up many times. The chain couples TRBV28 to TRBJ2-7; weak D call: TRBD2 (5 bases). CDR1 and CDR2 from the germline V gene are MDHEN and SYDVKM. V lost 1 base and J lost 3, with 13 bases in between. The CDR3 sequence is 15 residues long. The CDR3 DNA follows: TGTGCCAGCAGTTTATCCCCGGAAGGACTCTACGAGCAGTACTTC. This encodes CASSLSPEGLYEQYF.

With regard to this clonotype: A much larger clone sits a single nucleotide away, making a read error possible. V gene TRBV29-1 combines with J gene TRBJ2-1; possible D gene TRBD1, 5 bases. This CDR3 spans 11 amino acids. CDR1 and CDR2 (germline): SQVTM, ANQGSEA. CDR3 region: CSGEDSNEQLF. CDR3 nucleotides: TGCAGCGGGGAAGACAGCAATGAGCAGCTCTTC.

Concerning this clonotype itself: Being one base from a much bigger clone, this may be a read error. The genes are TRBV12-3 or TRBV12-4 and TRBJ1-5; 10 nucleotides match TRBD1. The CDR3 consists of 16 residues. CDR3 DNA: TGTGCCGGCAGTTCTATAGGGACAGGGGAGAATCAGCCCCAGCATTTT. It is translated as CAGSSIGTGENQPQHF.

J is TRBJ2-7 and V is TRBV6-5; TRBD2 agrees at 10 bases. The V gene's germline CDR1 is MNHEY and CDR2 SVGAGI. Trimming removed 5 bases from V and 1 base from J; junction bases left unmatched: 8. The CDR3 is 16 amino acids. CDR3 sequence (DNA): TGTGCCAGCAGTCTAGCGGGAGCGGTCTTGTCCTACGAGCAGTACTTC. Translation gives CASSLAGAVLSYEQYF.

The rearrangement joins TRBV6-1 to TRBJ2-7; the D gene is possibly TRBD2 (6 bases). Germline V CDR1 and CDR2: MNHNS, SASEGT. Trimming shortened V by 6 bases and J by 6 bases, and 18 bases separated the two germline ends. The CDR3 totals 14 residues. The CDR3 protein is CASRDLGGDPEQYF. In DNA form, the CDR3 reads TGTGCCAGCAGAGACCTGGGCGGGGACCCCGAGCAGTACTTC.

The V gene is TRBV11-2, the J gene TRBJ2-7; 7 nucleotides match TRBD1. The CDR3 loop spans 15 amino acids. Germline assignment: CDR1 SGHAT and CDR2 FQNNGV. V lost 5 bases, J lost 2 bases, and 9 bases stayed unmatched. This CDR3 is CASSKGLDRAYEQYF. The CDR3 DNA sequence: TGTGCCAGCAGCAAGGGGTTAGACAGGGCCTACGAGCAGTACTTC.

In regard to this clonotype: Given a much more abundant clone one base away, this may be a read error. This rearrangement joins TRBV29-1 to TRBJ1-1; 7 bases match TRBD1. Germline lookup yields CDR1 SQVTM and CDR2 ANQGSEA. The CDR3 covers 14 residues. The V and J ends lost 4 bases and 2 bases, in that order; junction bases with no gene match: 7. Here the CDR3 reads CSVVGQASNTEAFF. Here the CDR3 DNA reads TGCAGCGTTGTAGGACAGGCCAGTAACACTGAAGCTTTCTTT.

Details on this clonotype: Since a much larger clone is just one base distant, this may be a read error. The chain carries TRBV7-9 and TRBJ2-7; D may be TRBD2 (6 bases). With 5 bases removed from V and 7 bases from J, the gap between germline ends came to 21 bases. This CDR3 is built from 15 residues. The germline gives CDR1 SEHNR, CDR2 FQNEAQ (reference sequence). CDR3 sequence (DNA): TGTGCCAGCAGCCTATCGTACGGGAGTCAAGGGGAGCAGTACTTC. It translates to CASSLSYGSQGEQYF.

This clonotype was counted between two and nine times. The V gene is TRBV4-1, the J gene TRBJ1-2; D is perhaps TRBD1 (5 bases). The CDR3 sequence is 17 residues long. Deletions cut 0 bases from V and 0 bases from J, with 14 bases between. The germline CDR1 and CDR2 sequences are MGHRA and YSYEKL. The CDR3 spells CASSQDSFGATNYGYTF. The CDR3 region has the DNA TGCGCCAGCAGCCAAGATAGTTTTGGGGCCACTAACTATGGCTACACCTTC.

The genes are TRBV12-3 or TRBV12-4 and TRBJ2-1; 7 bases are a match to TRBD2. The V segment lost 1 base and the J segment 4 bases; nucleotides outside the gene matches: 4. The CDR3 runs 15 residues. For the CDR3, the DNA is TGTGCCAGCAGTTTAGGTAACGGGGGGTACAATGAGCAGTTCTTC. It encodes CASSLGNGGYNEQFF.

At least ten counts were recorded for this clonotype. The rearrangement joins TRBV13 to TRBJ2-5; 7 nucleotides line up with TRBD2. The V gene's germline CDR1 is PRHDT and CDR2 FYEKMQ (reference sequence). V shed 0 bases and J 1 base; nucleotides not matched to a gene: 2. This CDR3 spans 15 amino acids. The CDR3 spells CASSLGTSTQETQYF. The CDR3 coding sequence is TGTGCCAGCAGCTTAGGGACTAGCACCCAAGAGACCCAGTACTTC.

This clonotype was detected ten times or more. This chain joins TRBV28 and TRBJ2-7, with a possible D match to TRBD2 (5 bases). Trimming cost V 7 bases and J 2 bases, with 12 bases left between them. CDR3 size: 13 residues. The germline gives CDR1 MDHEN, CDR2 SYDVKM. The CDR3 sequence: CASIEGPTYEQYF. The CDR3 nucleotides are TGTGCCAGCATCGAGGGTCCCACCTACGAGCAGTACTTC. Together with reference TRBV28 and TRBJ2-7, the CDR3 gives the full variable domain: DVKVTQSSRYLVKRTGEKVFLECVQDMDHENMFWYRQDPGLGLRLIYFSYDVKMKEKGDIPEGYSVSREKKERFSLILESASTNQTSMYLCASIEGPTYEQYFGPGTRLTVT.

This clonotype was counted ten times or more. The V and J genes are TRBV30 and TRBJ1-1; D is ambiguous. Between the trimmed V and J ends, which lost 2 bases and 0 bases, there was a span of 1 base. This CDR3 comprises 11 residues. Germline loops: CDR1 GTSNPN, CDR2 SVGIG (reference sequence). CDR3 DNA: TGTGCCTGGAGTTTGAACACTGAAGCTTTCTTT. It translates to CAWSLNTEAFF.

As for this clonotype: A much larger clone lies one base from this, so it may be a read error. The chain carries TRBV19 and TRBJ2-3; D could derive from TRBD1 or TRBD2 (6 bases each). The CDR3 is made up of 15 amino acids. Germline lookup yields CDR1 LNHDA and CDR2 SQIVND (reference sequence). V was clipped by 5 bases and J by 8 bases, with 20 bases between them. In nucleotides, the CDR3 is TGTGCCAGTAGTCCGGGGGCAGGGCCGATCAGTACGCAGTATTTT. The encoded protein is CASSPGAGPISTQYF.

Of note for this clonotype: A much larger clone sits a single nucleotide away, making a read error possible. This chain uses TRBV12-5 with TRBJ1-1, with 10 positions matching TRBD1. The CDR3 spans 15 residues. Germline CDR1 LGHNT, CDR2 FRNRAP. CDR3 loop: CASGLAKTGGTEASF. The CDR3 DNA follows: TGTGCTAGTGGTTTGGCTAAGACAGGGGGCACTGAAGCTTCCTTT. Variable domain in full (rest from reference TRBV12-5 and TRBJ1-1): DARVTQTPRHKVTEMGQEVTMRCQPILGHNTVFWYRQTMMQGLELLAYFRNRAPLDDSGMPKDRFSAEMPDATLATLKIQPSEPRDSAVYFCASGLAKTGGTEASFGQGTRLTVV.

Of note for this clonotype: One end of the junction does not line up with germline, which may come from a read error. The CDR3 DNA is TGTGCCACCAGTTTAATGAACGGGACAGAACAAGTGACCCAGTACTTC. It is translated as CATSLMNGTEQVTQYF. This chain uses TRBV15 with TRBJ2-5; 7 bases are a match to TRBD1. This CDR3 comprises 16 residues. Germline V gene data show CDR1 as LNHNV and CDR2 as YYDKDF (reference sequence).

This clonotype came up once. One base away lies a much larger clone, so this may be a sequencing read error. In nucleotides, the CDR3 is TGTGCCAGCAGCAAATCGGGCAAAGGGGGCAATCAGCCCCAGCATTTT. It codes for CASSKSGKGGNQPQHF. The rearrangement links TRBV21-1 to TRBJ1-5; the table's D call, TRBD1, has no DNA check behind it. TRBV21-1 is assigned pseudogene status. The CDR3 covers 16 residues.